Here is one T cell receptor beta chain with its context. What it binds is unknown. The sample comes from a study of T cells in Graves' hyperthyroidism and ophthalmopathy. Whole-study results and caveats: In blood, most of the thyroid clonotypes expanded above 0.001 were also present.

Amplification yielded TCR beta CDR3 regions, with RNA transcripts as the source. When the TCR CDR3 underwent first-round RT-PCR, the HTBI primer set was used. Each CDR3 protein gets one entry after TCRdb re-called the multiplex PCR reads with MiXCR. The repertoire holds some 380,000 distinct CDR3 sequences, with about 14% as singletons. These patients, aged 18 to 65, had recently diagnosed hyperthyroidism lasting under 2 months. Blood from later-ophthalmopathy patients was taken at first hyperthyroidism diagnosis. This sample holds PBMCs from about 9.3 ml fresh peripheral blood. The CDR3 extends over 13 amino acids. Trimming removed 6 bases at V and 3 bases at J, with 9 bases between. CDR1 MNHNS and CDR2 SASEGT come from the germline V gene.

The rearrangement joins TRBV6-1 to TRBJ1-3, with D unclear. Sequenced input: blood. This TCR was sampled from a man aged 30 to 39 with Graves' hyperthyroidism that later progressed to Graves' ophthalmopathy. The CDR3 sequence is CASSPRDGNTIYF. CDR3 in DNA: TGTGCCAGCAGCCCTCGGGATGGAAACACCATATATTTT.